This TCR beta chain was sequenced during a study of T cell responses to AZD1222 COVID-19 vaccine. Assay: immunoSEQ multiplex PCR; the TCRdb copy retains only in-frame clones and omits some. The data show 150,000 to 200,000 clones, about 90% seen once. This TCR derives from an adult who received the AZD1222 COVID-19 vaccine. This material consisted of peripheral blood, taken 28 days after the second AZD1222 dose.

CDR3 in amino acids: CASSQEGGADPMGQYF. The CDR3 nucleotides are TGTGCCAGCAGCCAAGAAGGCGGGGCGGACCCTATGGGCCAGTACTTC. The rearrangement uses TRBV3-1 (or the pseudogene TRBV3-2) and TRBJ2-5, with D possibly being TRBD2 (6 bases). Trimming left V 0 bases short and J 10 bases short, with 21 bases between. The CDR3 runs to 16 residues. In germline, CDR1 is LGHDT, CDR2 YNNKEL (reference sequence).